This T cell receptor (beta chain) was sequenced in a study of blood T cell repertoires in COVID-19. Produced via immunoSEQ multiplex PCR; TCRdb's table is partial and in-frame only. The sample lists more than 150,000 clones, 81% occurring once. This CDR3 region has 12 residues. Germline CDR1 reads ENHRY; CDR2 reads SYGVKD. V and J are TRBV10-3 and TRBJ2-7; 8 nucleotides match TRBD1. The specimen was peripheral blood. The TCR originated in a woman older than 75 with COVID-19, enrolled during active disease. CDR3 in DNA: TGTGCAAGCCAGGGGGCGAGCTACGAGCAGTACTTC. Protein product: CASQGASYEQYF.